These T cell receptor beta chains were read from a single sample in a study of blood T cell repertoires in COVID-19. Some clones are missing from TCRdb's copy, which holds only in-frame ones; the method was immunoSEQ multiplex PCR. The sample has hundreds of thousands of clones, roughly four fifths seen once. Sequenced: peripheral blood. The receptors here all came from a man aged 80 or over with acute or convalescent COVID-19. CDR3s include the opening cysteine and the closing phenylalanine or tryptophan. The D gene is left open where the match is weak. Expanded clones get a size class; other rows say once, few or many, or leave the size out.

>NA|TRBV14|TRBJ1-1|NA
TGTGCCAGCAGCCGTGAGGCCAGGGTCTCTGAAGCTTTCTTT
CASSREARVSEAFF
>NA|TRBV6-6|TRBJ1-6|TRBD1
TGTGCCAGCAGACCAGGGACAGTCAATTCACCCCTCCACTTT
CASRPGTVNSPLHF
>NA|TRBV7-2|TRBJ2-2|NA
TGTGCCAGCAGCTTAGTAGCCCTAAACACCGGGGAGCTGTTTTTT
CASSLVALNTGELFF
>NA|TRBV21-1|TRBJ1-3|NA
TGTGCCAGCAGCAGGGGGGTGGCTGGAAACACCATATATTTT
CASSRGVAGNTIYF
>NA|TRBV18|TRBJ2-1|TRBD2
TGTGCCAGCTCACCACGGCGGACTAGCGGGGAGCAGTTCTTC
CASSPRRTSGEQFF
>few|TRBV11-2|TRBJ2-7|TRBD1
TGTGCCAGCAGCTCGGGACAGTCCCTCATCCGGGACGAGCAGTACTTC
CASSSGQSLIRDEQYF
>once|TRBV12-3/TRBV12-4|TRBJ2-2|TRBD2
TGTGCCAGCAGCCGCGCGGGGGCCGGGGAGCTGTTTTTT
CASSRAGAGELFF
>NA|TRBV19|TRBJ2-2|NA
TGTGCCAGTAGTATCAGTAGCGGGAACACCGGGGAGCTGTTTTTT
CASSISSGNTGELFF
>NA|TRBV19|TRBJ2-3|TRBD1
TGTGCCAGTAGCCGACAGGGAGCCACAGATACGCAGTATTTT
CASSRQGATDTQYF
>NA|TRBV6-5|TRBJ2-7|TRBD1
TGTGCCAGCAGTCTACAGGGGGCATATTCCTACGAGCAGTACTTC
CASSLQGAYSYEQYF
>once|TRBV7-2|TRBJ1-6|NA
TGTGCCAGCAGCTTAGGAGCAGGGAAGGAGCCCCTCCACTTT
CASSLGAGKEPLHF
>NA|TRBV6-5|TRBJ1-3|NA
TGTGCCACACAGTTAAGCTCTGGAAACACCATATATTTT
CATQLSSGNTIYF
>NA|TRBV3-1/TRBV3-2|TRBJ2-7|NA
TGTGCCAGCAGCCTTGGGAGAATAGCAGGTCTCTACGAGCAGTACTTC
CASSLGRIAGLYEQYF
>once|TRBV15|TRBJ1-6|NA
TGTGCCACCAGTCTCGGGGATTCACCCCTCCACTTT
CATSLGDSPLHF
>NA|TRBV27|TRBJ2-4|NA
TGTACCAGCAGCCCCTTGGCCAAAAACATTCAGTACTTC
CTSSPLAKNIQYF
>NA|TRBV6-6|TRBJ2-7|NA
TGTGCCAGCAGTCCCATCTATTCTGCCGGTACCTTTCGCTACGAGCAGTACTTC
CASSPIYSAGTFRYEQYF
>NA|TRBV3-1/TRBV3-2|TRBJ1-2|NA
TGTGCCAGCAGCGCTAGCCTGGGGGGCTACACCTTC
CASSASLGGYTF
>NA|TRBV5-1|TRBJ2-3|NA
TGCGCCAGCAGCTTGGCAATCCGGAGGACAGATACGCAGTATTTT
CASSLAIRRTDTQYF
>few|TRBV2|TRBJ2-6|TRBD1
TGTGCCAGCAGTAACAGGGGGCGCGGGGCCAACGTCCTGACTTTC
CASSNRGRGANVLTF
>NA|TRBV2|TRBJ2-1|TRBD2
TGTGCCACCTCCTTATCGGGAGCGGGGGGGCCATATGAGCAGTTCTTC
CATSLSGAGGPYEQFF
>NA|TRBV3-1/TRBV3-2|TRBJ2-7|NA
TGTGCCAGCAGCCAAGTACCCGGGGTCGCCTACGAGCAGTACTTC
CASSQVPGVAYEQYF
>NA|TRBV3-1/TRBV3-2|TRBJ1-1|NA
TGTGCCAGCAGCCATTGGGGAGAGAACACTGAAGCTTTCTTT
CASSHWGENTEAFF
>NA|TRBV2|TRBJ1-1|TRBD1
TGTGCCAGCAGTATGGACAGGGGGACTGAAGCTTTCTTT
CASSMDRGTEAFF
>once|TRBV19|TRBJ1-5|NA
TGTGCCAGTACCACGACAACACAGGGTAGTCATCAGCCCCAGCATTTT
CASTTTTQGSHQPQHF
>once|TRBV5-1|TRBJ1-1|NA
TGCGCCAGCAGCCCCCAGGGGACCTACACTGAAGCTTTCTTT
CASSPQGTYTEAFF
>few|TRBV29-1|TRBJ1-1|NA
TGCAGCGTGGCCGTAGGTAGGGGCTACACTGAAGCTTTCTTT
CSVAVGRGYTEAFF
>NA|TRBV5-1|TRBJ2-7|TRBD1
TGCGCCAGCAGCTTGGGACAGGGGGCACGGGAGCAGTACTTC
CASSLGQGAREQYF